Below, 17 T cell receptor beta chains from the same sample are listed, as sequenced in a study of blood T cell repertoires in COVID-19 (TCRdb year 2020). The library relied on the immunoSEQ multiplex PCR assay. Imported from immuneACCESS, the table was reduced by TCRdb to in-frame sequences with V and J called. These copies leave out some clones; in studies compared against another copy, an unresolved V gene accounts for under half, and the cause of the remainder is not known. This sample comprises 28,000 or so clones, 85% to 95% of them detected only once. In total, the top ten clones hold about 1.9% of the sample. The sequencing sample was made of peripheral blood. These receptors originate from a human donor in a cohort sampled during active COVID-19.

There are a few counts of this clone. V is TRBV5-6 and J is TRBJ1-5, with D possibly TRBD1 on 6 matching bases. The CDR3 consists of 18 residues. V dropped 6 bases and J dropped 4 bases, with 26 bases sitting between them. Per the germline V gene, CDR1 is SGHDT and CDR2 is YYEEEE. CDR3 sequence: CASTLRPAGNQGNQPQHF. CDR3 bases: TGTGCCAGCACCCTTCGTCCGGCCGGCAACCAGGGGAATCAGCCCCAGCATTTT.

The chain couples TRBV11-3 to TRBJ1-1; TRBD1 agrees at 11 bases. Trimming cost V 8 bases and J 5 bases; bases outside gene matches: 7. From germline, CDR1 is SGHNT and CDR2 YENEEA. The CDR3 is 14 residues long. CDR3 nucleotide sequence: TGTGCCAGCCGAGCCGGGACAGGGGGGACTGAAGCTTTCTTT. It encodes CASRAGTGGTEAFF.

This clone has just one count. V is TRBV7-2 and J is TRBJ2-5; the match to TRBD2 covers 9 bases. This CDR3 has 16 amino acids. With 0 bases clipped from V and 5 bases from J, the junction kept 7 bases outside the gene matches. The germline CDR1 and CDR2 sequences are SGHTA and FQGNSA. The CDR3, as DNA: TGTGCCAGCAGCTTAGCGCGGGGGGGCCTCGGGGAGACCCAGTACTTC. Its protein is CASSLARGGLGETQYF.

CDR3 region: CASSHLTGGNTGELFF. CDR3 sequence (DNA): TGTGCCAGCAGCCACCTGACAGGGGGGAACACCGGGGAGCTGTTTTTT. This rearrangement joins TRBV3-1 (or the pseudogene TRBV3-2) to TRBJ2-2, with 9 bases matching TRBD1. Trimming took 3 bases from V and 1 from J; bases not matched to a gene: 3. There are 16 residues in the CDR3. Germline V gene sequence: CDR1 LGHDT, CDR2 YNNKEL (reference sequence).

This chain joins TRBV7-9 and TRBJ2-3; TRBD1 might be the D (5 bases). Germline V gene sequence: CDR1 SEHNR, CDR2 FQNEAQ (reference sequence). Trimming removed 0 bases from V and 4 bases from J, with 11 bases in between. This CDR3 has 15 residues. This CDR3 reads CASSLAGDRADTQYF. CDR3 nucleotides: TGTGCCAGCAGCTTAGCAGGGGATCGGGCAGATACGCAGTATTTT.

This chain links TRBV3-1 (or the pseudogene TRBV3-2) with TRBJ1-2, with 9 bases fitting TRBD1. Germline CDR1 LGHDT, CDR2 YNNKEL (reference sequence). V dropped 4 bases and J dropped 2; count of bases not matched to a gene: 5. The CDR3 sequence is 15 residues long. CDR3 sequence: CASSRGQGSNYGYTF. The CDR3 bases are TGTGCCAGCAGCCGGGGACAGGGTAGCAACTATGGCTACACCTTC.

This chain connects TRBV3-1 (or the pseudogene TRBV3-2) to TRBJ2-1, with D perhaps TRBD2 (6 bases). The CDR3 spans 16 residues. Germline values: CDR1 LGHDT, CDR2 YNNKEL (reference sequence). Trimming left V 5 bases short and J 6 bases short, with 20 bases between. The CDR3 spells CASSAHTGLGSNEQFF. The CDR3 coding sequence is TGTGCCAGCAGCGCGCACACGGGACTGGGATCCAATGAGCAGTTCTTC.

The chain is built from TRBV7-2 and TRBJ2-2, with 9 positions matching TRBD1. Germline CDR1 and CDR2: SGHTA and FQGNSA. Trimming took 5 bases from V and 2 from J; bases not matched to a gene: 6. The CDR3 covers 16 residues. Written as DNA, the CDR3 is TGTGCCAGCAGCCCCGGGACAGGGATAAACACCGGGGAGCTGTTTTTT. This encodes CASSPGTGINTGELFF.

The chain combines TRBV7-8 with TRBJ2-2; unclear D gene. Germline CDR1 and CDR2: SGHVS and FQNEAQ. The CDR3 length is 16 residues. V was cut by 2 bases and J by 1 base, with 11 bases left in between. The CDR3 coding sequence is TGTGCCAGCAGCTTACAGTCTGTCCAGAACACCGGGGAGCTGTTTTTT. It yields the protein CASSLQSVQNTGELFF.

This sequence joins TRBV7-2 and TRBJ2-2; no firm D call. CDR3 length: 15 residues. Per germline, CDR1 SGHTA and CDR2 FQGNSA. V was shortened by 0 bases and J by 2 bases, with 7 bases between the two germline ends. The CDR3 sequence: CASSLAPRNTGELFF. CDR3 nucleotides: TGTGCCAGCAGCTTAGCGCCCAGAAACACCGGGGAGCTGTTTTTT.

V gene TRBV27 combines with J gene TRBJ2-7; D possibly corresponds to TRBD2 (6 bases). The ends were cut back, 10 bases at V and 3 bases at J, with 31 bases in the middle. The CDR3 sequence is 18 residues long. Germline CDR1 is MNHEY and CDR2 is SMNVEV (reference sequence). The CDR3 is CATRGDSNDPRGYYEQYF. DNA for the CDR3: TGTGCCACCCGAGGGGACTCCAACGACCCAAGGGGTTACTACGAGCAGTACTTC.

The chain is built from TRBV10-3 and TRBJ2-3; the D is unclear. The CDR3 spans 13 residues. V lost 3 bases and J lost 8, with 12 bases in between. Germline V gives CDR1 ENHRY, CDR2 SYGVKD. The CDR3 loop is CAISDLDSGTQYF. CDR3 nucleotides: TGTGCCATCAGTGATCTAGATTCGGGTACGCAGTATTTT.

Turning to this clone: One end of the junction fails to match germline, which may point to a read error. J is TRBJ1-5 and V is TRBV30; TRBD1 agrees at 9 bases. Germline V CDR1 and CDR2: GTSNPN, SVGIG (reference sequence). The CDR3 contains 15 residues. CDR3: CAWSVSLLQGTGLVF. The CDR3 coding sequence is TGTGCCTGGAGTGTGAGTTTACTCCAAGGGACAGGGCTCGTTTTT. The full variable domain, rest sourced from reference TRBV30 and TRBJ1-5, is SQTIHQWPATLVQPVGSPLSLECTVEGTSNPNLYWYRQAAGRGLQLLFYSVGIGQISSEVPQNLSASRPQDRQFILSSKKLLLSDSGFYLCAWSVSLLQGTGLVFGDGTRLSIL.

This clone has a single count. The chain employs TRBV10-2 and TRBJ2-1; a weak D match, TRBD2 (6 bases). V gave up 5 bases and J gave up 9 bases, with 8 bases separating them. CDR1 is WSHSY, CDR2 SAAADI, per germline. This CDR3 spans 11 amino acids. CDR3 residues: CASSSGGEQFF. As DNA, the CDR3 is TGCGCCAGCAGTTCCGGGGGTGAGCAGTTCTTC.

The chain recombines TRBV6-6 with TRBJ2-3; perhaps TRBD2 as D (6 bases). The V end lost 5 bases, the J end lost 2 bases, and 11 bases lay between the germline ends. This CDR3 has 14 amino acids. The germline V gene has CDR1 MNHNY and CDR2 SVGAGI (reference sequence). The CDR3 DNA sequence: TGTGCCAGCAGTAATAGCGGATCCACAGATACGCAGTATTTT. As protein: CASSNSGSTDTQYF.

This chain links TRBV20-1 with TRBJ2-5; a weak D match, TRBD1 (7 bases). The V gene's germline CDR1 is DFQATT and CDR2 SNEGSKA (reference sequence). The CDR3 length is 16 residues. V was clipped by 3 bases and J by 4 bases, with 21 bases between them. The CDR3 reads CSASLEGGQGGETQYF. Written as DNA, the CDR3 is TGCAGTGCTAGTCTCGAAGGGGGGCAGGGGGGAGAGACCCAGTACTTC.

The chain has TRBV30 and TRBJ2-7; 9 bases fit TRBD2. After removal of 4 bases from V and 4 bases from J, the junction contained 14 bases not matched to a gene. Germline CDR1 is GTSNPN and CDR2 is SVGIG (reference sequence). The length of the CDR3 is 16 residues. The CDR3 DNA is TGTGCCTGGACGGCTCATGATAATAGCGGGAGTTACGAGCAGTACTTC. Protein sequence: CAWTAHDNSGSYEQYF.